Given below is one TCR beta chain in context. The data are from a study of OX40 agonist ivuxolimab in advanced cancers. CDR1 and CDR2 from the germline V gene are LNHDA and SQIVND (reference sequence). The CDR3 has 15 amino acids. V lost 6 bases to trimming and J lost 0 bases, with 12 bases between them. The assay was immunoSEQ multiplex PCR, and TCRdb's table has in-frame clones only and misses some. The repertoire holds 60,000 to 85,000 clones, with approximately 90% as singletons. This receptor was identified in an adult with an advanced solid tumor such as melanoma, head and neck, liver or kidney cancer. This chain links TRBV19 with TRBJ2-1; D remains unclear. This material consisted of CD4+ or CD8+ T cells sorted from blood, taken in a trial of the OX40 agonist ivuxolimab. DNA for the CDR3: TGTGCCAGTAGAGTGACACTGAGCTCCTACAATGAGCAGTTCTTC. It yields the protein CASRVTLSSYNEQFF.